Detailed here is one TCR beta chain. What it recognizes is unknown. The read comes to an end 3 residues before the CDR3 does, leaving the germline J gene to fill in the end. The sample comes from a study of T cells in women clearing cervical HPV infection. Study in general: Case blood drawn at lesion detection; control blood after infection cleared. Case blood was drawn a median approximately 150 days after lesion detection.

General observations from the study: Richness plus V gene abundances separated cases from controls with AUC about 0.8.

This CDR3 region has 13 residues. Between the trimmed V and J ends, which lost 6 bases and 7 bases, there was a span of 15 bases. Germline CDR1 and CDR2: DFQATT and SNEGSKA (reference sequence). Average input was approximately 1,100 ng genomic DNA for immunoSEQ TCR beta CDR3 amplification. TCRdb keeps only in-frame clones here, not all; method: immunoSEQ multiplex PCR. The sample features approximately 49,000 clones, with about 1.5% in its top ten. The origin of this receptor is a woman aged 18 to 75 with a cervical HPV16 infection that either progressed to CIN3+ or cleared (not recorded which). Sequencing was done on a sample of blood buffy coat. The V and J genes are TRBV20-1 and TRBJ1-4; TRBD1 is a possible D gene (5 bases). The part of the CDR3 DNA that was read is TGCAGTGCCGCGACAGACATGAGTGAAAAA. Its translation: CSAATDMSEK. From start to end, the CDR3 is CSAATDMSEKLFF.